The source of this TCR beta chain is a study of CD8 T cells in ankylosing spondylitis. Whole-study findings and limits: Reported data indicate significant enrichment of disease-linked clones within matched ankylosing spondylitis synovial fluid. What appeared characteristic of ankylosing spondylitis blood was a TCR beta motif of fewer than ten highly homologous variants.

There are 12 residues in the CDR3. Trimming took off 1 base at V and 2 bases at J, with 6 bases between the two ends. Germline loops: CDR1 SQVTM, CDR2 ANQGSEA. This clonotype showed up many times. Its antigen is not identified. With molecular barcodes, quantitative 5'-RACE was used to make the TCR beta libraries. TCRdb re-called the 5' RACE reads with MiXCR, one entry per CDR3 protein. The sample holds some 200,000 distinct CDR3 sequences, roughly 24% seen once. The V and J genes are TRBV29-1 and TRBJ2-7; maybe TRBD1 (6 bases). The sequence was collected from a male donor with ankylosing spondylitis or in good health (not recorded which). The specimen was blood, either unsorted or a sorted T cell fraction (not recorded which). CDR3 in DNA: TGCAGCGTTGAAGGACAGGCCTACGAGCAGTACTTC. Translating it yields CSVEGQAYEQYF.